A single sample is the source of the 5 T cell receptor beta chains below, sequenced in a study of OX40 agonist ivuxolimab in advanced cancers. Measured with immunoSEQ multiplex PCR; TCRdb has only the in-frame clones, and not every one. Found here are fewer than 65,000 clones, around 93% of them singletons; the top ten hold roughly 4.1%. The sequenced sample was CD4+ or CD8+ T cells sorted from blood, obtained in a trial of the OX40 agonist ivuxolimab. Source of these receptors: an adult with an advanced solid tumor such as melanoma, head and neck, liver or kidney cancer.

A single count supports this clone. The genes are TRBV7-9 and TRBJ1-2; D gene unclear. Germline V gene data show CDR1 as SEHNR and CDR2 as FQNEAQ (reference sequence). This CDR3 has 13 residues. Trimming took off 0 bases at V and 4 bases at J, with 6 bases between the two ends. The CDR3 loop is CASSLAAAYGYTF. The CDR3 nucleotides are TGTGCCAGCAGCTTAGCGGCAGCCTATGGCTACACCTTC.

The chain links TRBV28 to TRBJ1-1; D gene uncertain. The length of the CDR3 is 15 residues. Germline assignment: CDR1 MDHEN and CDR2 SYDVKM. Trimming stripped 3 bases from V and 3 bases from J, with 14 bases between. CDR3 protein: CASSLAGVSHTEAFF. The DNA of the CDR3 is TGTGCCAGCAGTTTGGCTGGGGTCAGTCACACTGAAGCTTTCTTT.

The J gene is TRBJ2-3, the V gene TRBV13; D gene uncertain. Germline V gives CDR1 PRHDT, CDR2 FYEKMQ (reference sequence). The CDR3 covers 15 residues. V lost 2 bases, J lost 2 bases, and 11 bases lay in between. The CDR3 region is CASSLRGDDTDTQYF. CDR3 DNA sequence: TGTGCCAGCAGCTTACGTGGAGATGACACAGATACGCAGTATTTT.

This clone occurred once. The chain has TRBV19 and TRBJ2-2; unclear D gene. Trimming stripped 5 bases from V and 6 bases from J, with 16 bases between. Germline lookup yields CDR1 LNHDA and CDR2 SQIVND (reference sequence). The CDR3 is 15 residues long. The CDR3 here is CASSPGIPGAGELFF. The CDR3 DNA reads as TGTGCCAGTAGTCCCGGTATCCCCGGCGCCGGGGAGCTGTTTTTT.

The chain links TRBV6-1 to TRBJ1-5, with D possibly being TRBD1 (6 bases). There are 13 residues in the CDR3. V lost 6 bases and J lost 5, with 11 bases in between. Germline CDR1 reads MNHNS; CDR2 reads SASEGT. The CDR3 reads CASRDSYHQPQHF. CDR3 DNA: TGTGCCAGCAGGGACAGCTACCATCAGCCCCAGCATTTT.